These T cell receptor beta chains were read from a single sample in a study of T-cell reconstitution after alpha-beta-depleted transplantation in children. TCRdb used MiXCR to reprocess the PCR reads, holding one entry per CDR3 protein. The data contain hundreds of thousands of distinct CDR3 sequences, 16% of them singletons. This sample comprised PBMCs from the stem cell graft donor, obtained from the stem cell graft. The source of these receptors is a human donor who donated a stem cell graft to a child with acute myeloid leukemia. Each CDR3 is given with its conserved first and last residue. The order of the fields is CDR3 DNA, CDR3 protein, J gene, D gene, CDR3 length, V gene, clone size. D genes are given only for firm matches. Some rows mark clone size as missing; the rest say once, few, many or name a class of expanded clone.

cdr3_nt: TGCGCCAGCAGCTTGGTGAACCACGGGTCGGGGGAGCTGTTTTTT; cdr3_aa: CASSLVNHGSGELFF; j_call: TRBJ2-2; d_call: -; cdr3_length: 15; v_call: TRBV5-1; clone_size: few
cdr3_nt: TGTGCCATCAGTGAGTCGAAGCGGGGGGCGCTTGGGAACATTCAGTACTTC; cdr3_aa: CAISESKRGALGNIQYF; j_call: TRBJ2-4; d_call: TRBD2; cdr3_length: 17; v_call: TRBV10-3; clone_size: few
cdr3_nt: TGCAATGCTAGTGGGGGACTGGGAGAGACCCAGTACTTC; cdr3_aa: CNASGGLGETQYF; j_call: TRBJ2-5; d_call: -; cdr3_length: 13; v_call: TRBV20-1; clone_size: -
cdr3_nt: TGTGCCAGCAGCTTAGTTTTCGGGAACACTGAAGCTTTCTTT; cdr3_aa: CASSLVFGNTEAFF; j_call: TRBJ1-1; d_call: -; cdr3_length: 14; v_call: TRBV7-2; clone_size: few
cdr3_nt: TGTGCCAGCAGTTTATCCCCTCACAGGGGCCGGACTGAAGCTTTCTTT; cdr3_aa: CASSLSPHRGRTEAFF; j_call: TRBJ1-1; d_call: TRBD1; cdr3_length: 16; v_call: TRBV28; clone_size: -
cdr3_nt: TGCAGTGCTAGACAACTCACAGGGACCTTCACAGATACGCAGTATTTT; cdr3_aa: CSARQLTGTFTDTQYF; j_call: TRBJ2-3; d_call: -; cdr3_length: 16; v_call: TRBV20-1; clone_size: many
cdr3_nt: TGTGCCAGCAGCTTATCCGGACAGGGAGAGACCCAGTACTTC; cdr3_aa: CASSLSGQGETQYF; j_call: TRBJ2-5; d_call: TRBD1; cdr3_length: 14; v_call: TRBV7-2; clone_size: many
cdr3_nt: TGTGCCAGCAGTGCTCATACTGGGGCCAACGTCCTGACTTTC; cdr3_aa: CASSAHTGANVLTF; j_call: TRBJ2-6; d_call: -; cdr3_length: 14; v_call: TRBV6-1; clone_size: many
cdr3_nt: TGCAGTGCGAGACCCAGCGGGGACGTCTTTGAGCAGTTCTTC; cdr3_aa: CSARPSGDVFEQFF; j_call: TRBJ2-1; d_call: TRBD2; cdr3_length: 14; v_call: TRBV20-1; clone_size: many
cdr3_nt: TGCAGTGCTAGAGTGACAGGGGGAAGCTACGAGCAGTACTTC; cdr3_aa: CSARVTGGSYEQYF; j_call: TRBJ2-7; d_call: TRBD1; cdr3_length: 14; v_call: TRBV20-1; clone_size: few
cdr3_nt: TGCAGTGCTAGAGATGGCGGTACGGGCACAGATACGCAGTATTTT; cdr3_aa: CSARDGGTGTDTQYF; j_call: TRBJ2-3; d_call: -; cdr3_length: 15; v_call: TRBV20-1; clone_size: many
cdr3_nt: TGCAGTGCTAGGCGTCACGGTGACTCCTACGAGCAGTACTTC; cdr3_aa: CSARRHGDSYEQYF; j_call: TRBJ2-7; d_call: -; cdr3_length: 14; v_call: TRBV20-1; clone_size: many
cdr3_nt: TGTGCCAGCAGTGCTACAGGGCCCACTGAAGCTTTCTTT; cdr3_aa: CASSATGPTEAFF; j_call: TRBJ1-1; d_call: -; cdr3_length: 13; v_call: TRBV25-1; clone_size: -
cdr3_nt: TGCAGTGCCGCGGGGGCGCGGTACAATGAGCAGTTCTTC; cdr3_aa: CSAAGARYNEQFF; j_call: TRBJ2-1; d_call: -; cdr3_length: 13; v_call: TRBV20-1; clone_size: many
cdr3_nt: TGTGCCAGCAGCGATTCACAGGGGGCGATGACTGAAGCTTTCTTT; cdr3_aa: CASSDSQGAMTEAFF; j_call: TRBJ1-1; d_call: TRBD1; cdr3_length: 15; v_call: TRBV6-1; clone_size: many
cdr3_nt: TGTGCCAGCAGTCGGGACAGCCACACTGAAGCTTTCTTT; cdr3_aa: CASSRDSHTEAFF; j_call: TRBJ1-1; d_call: TRBD1; cdr3_length: 13; v_call: TRBV6-4; clone_size: few
cdr3_nt: TGCAGCGTTGCGACAGGTCCACTCGCGAACACCGGGGAGCTGTTTTTT; cdr3_aa: CSVATGPLANTGELFF; j_call: TRBJ2-2; d_call: -; cdr3_length: 16; v_call: TRBV29-1; clone_size: many
cdr3_nt: TGTGCCAGCAGCCCGTCCGGGACAGGGGCGTATGGCTACACCTTC; cdr3_aa: CASSPSGTGAYGYTF; j_call: TRBJ1-2; d_call: TRBD1; cdr3_length: 15; v_call: TRBV7-2; clone_size: many
cdr3_nt: TGTGCCAGCAGTGAGGGGGGAACCAGCACAGATACGCAGTATTTT; cdr3_aa: CASSEGGTSTDTQYF; j_call: TRBJ2-3; d_call: -; cdr3_length: 15; v_call: TRBV2; clone_size: -
cdr3_nt: TGTGCCAGCAGCTTGCGCGTCGCGGGGGGGCAAGAGACCCAGTACTTC; cdr3_aa: CASSLRVAGGQETQYF; j_call: TRBJ2-5; d_call: TRBD2; cdr3_length: 16; v_call: TRBV5-6; clone_size: -
cdr3_nt: TGTGCCAGCAGCCGCCCGGGACAGATGAACACTGAAGCTTTCTTT; cdr3_aa: CASSRPGQMNTEAFF; j_call: TRBJ1-1; d_call: TRBD1; cdr3_length: 15; v_call: TRBV28; clone_size: few
cdr3_nt: TGCAGTGCTAGAGATGGGGTTTGGGGACGCCAAGAGACCCAGTACTTC; cdr3_aa: CSARDGVWGRQETQYF; j_call: TRBJ2-5; d_call: -; cdr3_length: 16; v_call: TRBV20-1; clone_size: few
cdr3_nt: TGTGCCAGCAGCGAGGAGGATGGTGAAAAACTGTTTTTT; cdr3_aa: CASSEEDGEKLFF; j_call: TRBJ1-4; d_call: -; cdr3_length: 13; v_call: TRBV11-3; clone_size: -
cdr3_nt: TGCGCCAGCAGCCAAGGCGCGACTAGCGTATACAATGAGCAGTTCTTC; cdr3_aa: CASSQGATSVYNEQFF; j_call: TRBJ2-1; d_call: TRBD2; cdr3_length: 16; v_call: TRBV4-1; clone_size: -
cdr3_nt: TGTGCCAGCAGCTTGCAGACAGGGATTAGCGGTTCACCCCTCCACTTT; cdr3_aa: CASSLQTGISGSPLHF; j_call: TRBJ1-6; d_call: TRBD1; cdr3_length: 16; v_call: TRBV7-2; clone_size: few
cdr3_nt: TGTGCCAGCAGCTTAGTTCGGACAGGAGGAAACCAGCCCCAGCATTTT; cdr3_aa: CASSLVRTGGNQPQHF; j_call: TRBJ1-5; d_call: TRBD1; cdr3_length: 16; v_call: TRBV7-2; clone_size: many
cdr3_nt: TGCAGTGCTAGAGTTCCGGGGGGGGCTGAAGCTTTCTTT; cdr3_aa: CSARVPGGAEAFF; j_call: TRBJ1-1; d_call: -; cdr3_length: 13; v_call: TRBV20-1; clone_size: many
cdr3_nt: TGTGCCAGCAGTGAGGGGACAACCTATGGCTACACCTTC; cdr3_aa: CASSEGTTYGYTF; j_call: TRBJ1-2; d_call: -; cdr3_length: 13; v_call: TRBV25-1; clone_size: -
cdr3_nt: TGCAGTGCAAAAAGGGGGAATTTACCTGTCTCTGAAGCTTTCTTT; cdr3_aa: CSAKRGNLPVSEAFF; j_call: TRBJ1-1; d_call: -; cdr3_length: 15; v_call: TRBV20-1; clone_size: -
cdr3_nt: TGTGCCAGCAGACTACAGAGGGGAGCCTTGGGTGAGCAGTACTTC; cdr3_aa: CASRLQRGALGEQYF; j_call: TRBJ2-7; d_call: -; cdr3_length: 15; v_call: TRBV6-1; clone_size: many
cdr3_nt: TGTGCCAGCAGCCTTCCCGGGGGCGAGGGTGGAAGGAATGAGCAGTTCTTC; cdr3_aa: CASSLPGGEGGRNEQFF; j_call: TRBJ2-1; d_call: -; cdr3_length: 17; v_call: TRBV28; clone_size: -
cdr3_nt: TGTGCCAGCAGCTCAGAGACCGGGACAGGGACGTTCTTC; cdr3_aa: CASSSETGTGTFF; j_call: TRBJ2-1; d_call: TRBD1; cdr3_length: 13; v_call: TRBV7-8; clone_size: -
cdr3_nt: TGTGCCAGCAGCCCAGGGTTCGACACCGGGGAGCTGTTTTTT; cdr3_aa: CASSPGFDTGELFF; j_call: TRBJ2-2; d_call: -; cdr3_length: 14; v_call: TRBV12-3/TRBV12-4; clone_size: -
cdr3_nt: TGTGCCAGCAGCCCTGACAGGGGGGACACTGAAGCTTTCTTT; cdr3_aa: CASSPDRGDTEAFF; j_call: TRBJ1-1; d_call: TRBD1; cdr3_length: 14; v_call: TRBV11-3; clone_size: few
cdr3_nt: TGCAGCGTCAGAACAGGGGGTAACACTGAAGCTTTCTTT; cdr3_aa: CSVRTGGNTEAFF; j_call: TRBJ1-1; d_call: TRBD1; cdr3_length: 13; v_call: TRBV29-1; clone_size: many
cdr3_nt: TGCGCCAGCAGCCAAGATAGCACAGGCCAGGGAAATGAGCAGTTCTTC; cdr3_aa: CASSQDSTGQGNEQFF; j_call: TRBJ2-1; d_call: -; cdr3_length: 16; v_call: TRBV4-1; clone_size: -
cdr3_nt: TGCAGTGCCCCGACGGGGCCTCTATACGAGCAGTACTTC; cdr3_aa: CSAPTGPLYEQYF; j_call: TRBJ2-7; d_call: -; cdr3_length: 13; v_call: TRBV20-1; clone_size: many
cdr3_nt: TGCAGCGTTGAAAACGGGTACGAGCAGTACTTC; cdr3_aa: CSVENGYEQYF; j_call: TRBJ2-7; d_call: -; cdr3_length: 11; v_call: TRBV29-1; clone_size: many
cdr3_nt: TGTGCCAGCAGCTTATCGACAGGGAGGCTGAACACCGGGGAGCTGTTTTTT; cdr3_aa: CASSLSTGRLNTGELFF; j_call: TRBJ2-2; d_call: -; cdr3_length: 17; v_call: TRBV7-2; clone_size: few
cdr3_nt: TGCAGTGCTAGCCAGACCGGGGGTACGAATCAGCCCCAGCATTTT; cdr3_aa: CSASQTGGTNQPQHF; j_call: TRBJ1-5; d_call: -; cdr3_length: 15; v_call: TRBV20-1; clone_size: -
cdr3_nt: TGTGCCATCAGTGATCACGGCAGGGCGGAGACCCAGTACTTC; cdr3_aa: CAISDHGRAETQYF; j_call: TRBJ2-5; d_call: -; cdr3_length: 14; v_call: TRBV10-3; clone_size: many
cdr3_nt: TGCGCCAGCACCATTAGCGGCTTCCTTGGAAATACGCAGTATTTT; cdr3_aa: CASTISGFLGNTQYF; j_call: TRBJ2-3; d_call: -; cdr3_length: 15; v_call: TRBV5-1; clone_size: -
cdr3_nt: TGTGCCAGCAGCTTAATCCCAGCGCGGTCGGTCAATGAGCAGTTCTTC; cdr3_aa: CASSLIPARSVNEQFF; j_call: TRBJ2-1; d_call: -; cdr3_length: 16; v_call: TRBV7-3; clone_size: few
cdr3_nt: TGTGCCAGCAGCAAAGGAGGGTTCTGGGCTTACACTGAAGCTTTCTTT; cdr3_aa: CASSKGGFWAYTEAFF; j_call: TRBJ1-1; d_call: -; cdr3_length: 16; v_call: TRBV21-1; clone_size: -
cdr3_nt: TGTGCCAGCTCACCTAGACAGGGAAGAGAGACCCAGTACTTC; cdr3_aa: CASSPRQGRETQYF; j_call: TRBJ2-5; d_call: TRBD1; cdr3_length: 14; v_call: TRBV18; clone_size: few
cdr3_nt: TGTGCCAGCAAGGGGGGCAATCAGCCCCAGCATTTT; cdr3_aa: CASKGGNQPQHF; j_call: TRBJ1-5; d_call: -; cdr3_length: 12; v_call: TRBV6-6; clone_size: few
cdr3_nt: TGTGCCACCAGCAGAGATCCGGGACAGAATTCACCCCTCCACTTT; cdr3_aa: CATSRDPGQNSPLHF; j_call: TRBJ1-6; d_call: TRBD1; cdr3_length: 15; v_call: TRBV15; clone_size: -
cdr3_nt: TGTGCCAGCACCCCTCGGGGTGGGGGCGCGATCTATGGCTACACCTTC; cdr3_aa: CASTPRGGGAIYGYTF; j_call: TRBJ1-2; d_call: -; cdr3_length: 16; v_call: TRBV6-1; clone_size: many
cdr3_nt: TGTGCCAGTGGACAGGTTAACAATGAGCAGTTCTTC; cdr3_aa: CASGQVNNEQFF; j_call: TRBJ2-1; d_call: TRBD1; cdr3_length: 12; v_call: TRBV3-1; clone_size: -
cdr3_nt: TGTGCCAGCAGCGTAGAGGGGGGCCTGGAGACCCAGTACTTC; cdr3_aa: CASSVEGGLETQYF; j_call: TRBJ2-5; d_call: -; cdr3_length: 14; v_call: TRBV9; clone_size: -